A selection of T cell receptor beta chains follows, all from one sample in a study of Ad26.COV2.S vaccination and SARS-CoV-2 variants. Measured with immunoSEQ multiplex PCR; TCRdb has only the in-frame clones, and not every one. The sample carries hundreds of thousands of clones, around 93% recorded once. The sample was peripheral blood, taken in a trial of Ad26.COV2.S vaccine versus placebo. The receptors derive from a person aged 18-65 years who received the Ad26.COV2.S COVID-19 vaccine or a placebo. Both conserved end residues are part of each CDR3. The order of the fields is J gene, V gene, clone size, D gene, CDR3 DNA, CDR3 protein. A D gene is named only where the DNA matches it firmly. Size is stated for part of the rows, as once, few or many counts, or as a class when the clone is expanded.

J: TRBJ2-7; V: TRBV5-8; size: -; D: -; DNA: TGTGCCAGCAGCTTGGATGGAGTGACAGGCGATTACGAGCAGTACTTC; CDR3: CASSLDGVTGDYEQYF
J: TRBJ2-3; V: TRBV3-1/TRBV3-2; size: -; D: -; DNA: TGTGCCAGCAGCCAAGGGACTGTGGATACGCAGTATTTT; CDR3: CASSQGTVDTQYF
J: TRBJ1-2; V: TRBV27; size: -; D: -; DNA: TGTGCCAGCAGTTTATCATACGGGCTTGGGTATGGCTACACCTTC; CDR3: CASSLSYGLGYGYTF
J: TRBJ2-7; V: TRBV6-5; size: -; D: TRBD1; DNA: TGTGCCAGCAGTTACGGGGACAGACCCTACGAGCAGTACTTC; CDR3: CASSYGDRPYEQYF
J: TRBJ2-7; V: TRBV18; size: -; D: -; DNA: TGTGCCAGCTCACCACGTGGCGGGACCTACGAGCAGTACTTC; CDR3: CASSPRGGTYEQYF
J: TRBJ2-2; V: TRBV18; size: few; D: -; DNA: TGTGCCAGCTCACAGGACACCGGGGAGCTGTTTTTT; CDR3: CASSQDTGELFF
J: TRBJ2-3; V: TRBV7-9; size: -; D: -; DNA: TGTGCCAGCAGTCCTGGAACCGCCATAGTAGTGGATACGCAGTATTTT; CDR3: CASSPGTAIVVDTQYF
J: TRBJ2-1; V: TRBV30; size: -; D: TRBD2; DNA: TGTGCCTGGAGGGTATCTAGCGGGGCGAGATTCTTCTTC; CDR3: CAWRVSSGARFFF
J: TRBJ2-1; V: TRBV6-5; size: -; D: -; DNA: TGTGCCAGCTCGGCCAGCTTGGCAGGGGAGCAGTTCTTC; CDR3: CASSASLAGEQFF
J: TRBJ1-4; V: TRBV7-6; size: few; D: TRBD1; DNA: TGTGCCAGCAGCTTAGTTCAGGGGGCGGCTAATGAAAAACTGTTTTTT; CDR3: CASSLVQGAANEKLFF
J: TRBJ1-4; V: TRBV18; size: -; D: -; DNA: TGTGCCAGCTCAGACATTCTTAACGAAAAACTGTTTTTT; CDR3: CASSDILNEKLFF
J: TRBJ2-1; V: TRBV9; size: -; D: -; DNA: TGTGCCAGCAGCGTAAGAGCTCAAAGCTCCTACAATGAGCAGTTCTTC; CDR3: CASSVRAQSSYNEQFF
J: TRBJ1-2; V: TRBV25-1; size: once; D: -; DNA: TGTGCCAGCAGTGAAGTTTTAGGGACTGACTATGGCTACACCTTC; CDR3: CASSEVLGTDYGYTF